This is a list of T cell receptor beta chains from one sample in a study of OX40 agonist ivuxolimab in advanced cancers. The data were produced by immunoSEQ multiplex PCR, yet TCRdb's version contains in-frame clones alone and is incomplete. This table holds around 99,000 clones, 85% to 90% found once. The sample here was CD4+ or CD8+ T cells sorted from blood, taken in a trial of the OX40 agonist ivuxolimab. These receptors originate from an adult with an advanced solid tumor such as melanoma, head and neck, liver or kidney cancer. Each CDR3 is given with its conserved first and last residue. A D gene is named only where the DNA matches it firmly. Not all rows give a size; the values are once, few, many and, for expanded clones, a class.

d_call j_call v_call clone_size cdr3_nt cdr3_aa
- TRBJ1-1 TRBV5-1 - TGCGCCAGCAGCCCAGAAGCTGGGAGGGTAGGCCGGATGAACACTGAAGCTTTCTTT CASSPEAGRVGRMNTEAFF
TRBD2 TRBJ2-3 TRBV5-1 - TGCGCCAGCAGCTTTAGCGGGGGTGGTGATACGCAGTATTTT CASSFSGGGDTQYF
- TRBJ2-3 TRBV30 - TGTGCCTGGAGTGGCACAGATACGCAGTATTTT CAWSGTDTQYF
TRBD1 TRBJ2-7 TRBV6-1 - TGTGCCAGCAGTGAAAGAGGGACAGTTGTCCTCTTC CASSERGTVVLF
- TRBJ2-2 TRBV15 - TGTGCCACCAGCAGAGGGGGTGCGAACACCGGGGAGCTGTTTTTT CATSRGGANTGELFF
- TRBJ1-4 TRBV10-3 - TGTGCCATCAGTGAGAGGGATGAAAAACTGTTTTTT CAISERDEKLFF
- TRBJ2-7 TRBV7-3 - TGTGCCAGCAGCTTAGCCCGCGGCGAGCAGTACTTC CASSLARGEQYF
- TRBJ2-7 TRBV21-1 - TGTGCCAGCAGCAAAGACGGCTCGGGGCGGAGGGACTACGAGCAGTACTTC CASSKDGSGRRDYEQYF
- TRBJ1-1 TRBV10-3 - TGTGCCATCAATCCGGGTGGGAACACTGAAGCTTTCTTT CAINPGGNTEAFF
- TRBJ1-1 TRBV5-1 - TGCGCCAGCAGCTTGGAGCCAGTTATCATGAACACTGAAGCTTTCTTT CASSLEPVIMNTEAFF
- TRBJ1-6 TRBV6-1 few TGTGCCAGCAGAGGAACGGGGGGCCTTTCACCCCTCCACTTT CASRGTGGLSPLHF
- TRBJ2-5 TRBV5-1 few TGCGCCAGCAGCTTGGCCAAGGAGACCCAGTACTTC CASSLAKETQYF
- TRBJ1-1 TRBV19 - TGTGCCAGTAGACGGGGGGGAAAGAACACTGAAGCTTTCTTT CASRRGGKNTEAFF
- TRBJ1-4 TRBV7-9 - TGTGCCAGCAGCGAAGGCCTGGCAACTAATGAAAAACTGTTTTTT CASSEGLATNEKLFF
- TRBJ2-1 TRBV10-3 once TGTGCCATCAGGCAGGGGGGGGGCTACAATGAGCAGTTCTTC CAIRQGGGYNEQFF
- TRBJ2-3 TRBV6-1 - TGTGCCAGCAGTGTTGGCTCGGCCACAGATACGCAGTATTTT CASSVGSATDTQYF
TRBD1 TRBJ1-5 TRBV19 - TGTGCCAGTAGTATCTCCAGGGGGCGCAGACAGCCCCAGCATTTT CASSISRGRRQPQHF
TRBD2 TRBJ2-2 TRBV7-6 - TGTGCCAGCAGCCCTAGGGTGACTAGCGGGAGTGGAACCGGGGAGCTGTTTTTT CASSPRVTSGSGTGELFF
TRBD1 TRBJ1-6 TRBV9 - TGTGCCAGCAGCGCAGGGACAGGGGGCAATTCACCCCTCCACTTT CASSAGTGGNSPLHF
- TRBJ1-2 TRBV4-1 few TGCGCCAGCAGCCAAGTTGGGATCGGCTACACCTTC CASSQVGIGYTF
- TRBJ2-1 TRBV19 - TGTGCCAGTAGTATATGGGGGGATGAGCAGTTCTTC CASSIWGDEQFF
- TRBJ1-4 TRBV30 - TGTGCCTGGAGTGTAGGCGTGGGGGATGAAAAACTGTTTTTT CAWSVGVGDEKLFF
TRBD1 TRBJ2-1 TRBV6-1 - TGTGCCAGCAGTGAAGCGCGACAGGGGGCCTTTAATGAGCAGTTCTTC CASSEARQGAFNEQFF
- TRBJ2-7 TRBV30 - TGTGCCTGGAGTGTACGGGGGCCCCACGAGCAGTACTTC CAWSVRGPHEQYF
- TRBJ2-1 TRBV21-1 - TGTGCCAGCAGCAGGTGGGGACCCAACCGGAGGCCGGAAGAGAATGAGCAGTTCTTC CASSRWGPNRRPEENEQFF
TRBD1 TRBJ2-1 TRBV5-1 - TGCGCCAGCAGGCGGGACAGGGTGGGCAATGAGCAGTTCTTC CASRRDRVGNEQFF
TRBD2 TRBJ2-1 TRBV7-8 - TGTGCCAGCAGACGAAGCCCGGGGGGACTAGCGGACAACAATGAGCAGTTCTTC CASRRSPGGLADNNEQFF
- TRBJ1-2 TRBV5-5 - TGTGCCAGCAGCTTTAACACGGCCTCCTATGGCTACACCTTC CASSFNTASYGYTF
- TRBJ1-1 TRBV19 - TGTGCCAGTAGTATAACGATTGGGGTCACTGAAGCTTTCTTT CASSITIGVTEAFF
TRBD1 TRBJ2-1 TRBV7-3 - TGTGCCAGCAGCCCGGACAGGGGGCGGCTCAGCGGGCAGTTCTTC CASSPDRGRLSGQFF
- TRBJ2-2 TRBV19 - TGTGCCAGTAGTCGTGGGGCGGGCACCGGGGAGCTGTTTTTT CASSRGAGTGELFF
- TRBJ2-6 TRBV5-4 - TGTGCCAGCTACTCCGTCCGGGGCTCTGGGGCCAACGTCCTGACTTTC CASYSVRGSGANVLTF
- TRBJ2-1 TRBV10-3 - TGTGCCATCAGTGTAGCCAACTCCTACAATGAGCAGTTCTTC CAISVANSYNEQFF
TRBD2 TRBJ2-1 TRBV11-2 - TGTGCCAGCAGCTCCCAGGAGACTAGCGGGAAGTACAATGAGCAGTTCTTC CASSSQETSGKYNEQFF
TRBD2 TRBJ2-3 TRBV5-1 - TGCGCCAGCAGCTTGGCCTTAAGTAGCGGGGGGTCCACTAGCACAGATACGCAGTATTTT CASSLALSSGGSTSTDTQYF
TRBD2 TRBJ2-1 TRBV6-4 - TGTGCCAGCAGTGAAACTAGCGGAACCTACAATGAGCAGTTCTTC CASSETSGTYNEQFF
- TRBJ2-7 TRBV7-9 - TGTGCCAGCAGACCCCTAGCCGGCCACGAGCAGTACTTC CASRPLAGHEQYF
TRBD1 TRBJ2-1 TRBV10-3 - TGTGCCACCGACAGGGGCGCGGTTAATGAGCAGTTCTTC CATDRGAVNEQFF
TRBD2 TRBJ2-7 TRBV5-1 few TGCGCCAGCAGCCAGGGAGGGGTCTACGAGCAGTACTTC CASSQGGVYEQYF
- TRBJ1-3 TRBV2 - TGTGCCAGCAGTGAATACCTATCGGGTAGACACACCATATATTTT CASSEYLSGRHTIYF
TRBD1 TRBJ2-3 TRBV19 - TGTGCCAGTAGTCCGCGTAAAAGACAGGGAACAGATACGCAGTATTTT CASSPRKRQGTDTQYF
- TRBJ2-7 TRBV5-1 - TGCGCCAGCAAGGCCCTTGTAGGCGACGAGCAGTACTTC CASKALVGDEQYF
TRBD1 TRBJ1-6 TRBV6-5 - TGTGCCAGCAGAGGGACAGGGGTTAATTCACCCCTCCACTTT CASRGTGVNSPLHF
TRBD1 TRBJ2-1 TRBV15 - TGTGCCACCAGCAGCGGGACAGGGCCCCGCGAGGAGCAGTTCTTC CATSSGTGPREEQFF
- TRBJ1-5 TRBV7-9 - TGTGCCAGCAGCTTGGAGTCGCAGCCCCAGCATTTT CASSLESQPQHF
TRBD1 TRBJ2-7 TRBV5-4 once TGTGCCAGCAGCTTGGTCGGACAGGCTGCCTACGAGCAGTACTTC CASSLVGQAAYEQYF
- TRBJ2-7 TRBV5-6 - TGTGCCAGCGGACGGAGCTCCTACGAGCAGTACTTC CASGRSSYEQYF
TRBD2 TRBJ2-1 TRBV29-1 - TGCAGCGTTGTCGGGGGGAGCTCCTACAATGAGCAGTTCTTC CSVVGGSSYNEQFF
TRBD2 TRBJ2-1 TRBV7-3 - TGTGCCAGCAGCCGAACGCGGGAGGGCCATTACAATGAGCAGTTCTTC CASSRTREGHYNEQFF
TRBD1 TRBJ2-4 TRBV28 - TGTGCCAGCATAGCAGGGGGCGAATTCGCCAAAAACATTCAGTACTTC CASIAGGEFAKNIQYF
- TRBJ1-5 TRBV19 - TGTGCCAGTAAAACAGGGTATCAGCCCCAGCATTTT CASKTGYQPQHF
- TRBJ1-1 TRBV12-5 - TGTGCTAGTGGTTTGGTAGTTAGGGGGACACTAGAAGCTTTCTTT CASGLVVRGTLEAFF
TRBD1 TRBJ1-1 TRBV7-2 - TGTGCCAGCAGCTTTGGAATGGCAGGGGGCCGGTTCGCTGAAGCTTTCTTT CASSFGMAGGRFAEAFF